These 19 T cell receptor beta chains originate from one sample sequenced in a study of identifying expanded T cells in peripheral blood. Produced via immunoSEQ multiplex PCR; TCRdb's table is partial and in-frame only. This sample has tens of thousands of clones; roughly four fifths occur once, and the top ten carry approximately 19%. Sequenced material: blood. These receptors originate from a person aged 18 to 70 in good health.

This chain links TRBV5-1 with TRBJ2-1; the D call may be TRBD1 or TRBD2 (6 bases each). Germline CDR1 reads SGHRS; CDR2 reads YFSETQ. V was pared by 2 bases and J by 6 bases, with 24 bases between. This CDR3 is 18 amino acids long. In DNA form, the CDR3 reads TGCGCCAGCAGCTTACGGCCCGGAGGGGGGCGTCCTGGCAATGAGCAGTTCTTC. Protein sequence: CASSLRPGGGRPGNEQFF.

This chain links TRBV19 with TRBJ1-2; D not resolved. V lost 5 bases and J lost 4, with 17 bases in between. This CDR3 region has 15 residues. Germline assignment: CDR1 LNHDA and CDR2 SQIVND (reference sequence). For the CDR3, the DNA is TGTGCCAGTAGTTTCACTACGACGGGCAGCTATGGCTACACCTTC. Protein product: CASSFTTTGSYGYTF.

This sequence joins TRBV7-7 and TRBJ2-5, with D possibly being TRBD1 (5 bases). The CDR3 has 15 amino acids. V was cut by 5 bases and J by 5 bases, with 18 bases left in between. The V gene's germline CDR1 is SSHAT and CDR2 FNYEAQ (reference sequence). The CDR3, as DNA: TGTGCCAGCAGCCCGGACACCCTATTAGGGGAGACCCAGTACTTC. Its translation is CASSPDTLLGETQYF. Looking up the rest from reference TRBV7-7 and TRBJ2-5 gives the full variable domain: GAGVSQSPRYKVTKRGQDVTLRCDPISSHATLYWYQQALGQGPEFLTYFNYEAQPDKSGLPSDRFSAERPEGSISTLTIQRTEQRDSAMYRCASSPDTLLGETQYFGPGTRLLVL.

This sequence joins TRBV5-4 and TRBJ2-5; D perhaps matches TRBD1 (6 bases). The germline V gene has CDR1 SGHNT and CDR2 YYREEE (reference sequence). The CDR3 loop spans 13 amino acids. V dropped 4 bases and J dropped 3 bases, with 10 bases sitting between them. CDR3 nucleotide sequence: TGTGCCAGCAGCCTGGACAGTGAAGAGACCCAGTACTTC. Translating it yields CASSLDSEETQYF. The full variable domain, in which reference TRBV5-4 and TRBJ2-5 provide the parts outside the CDR3, is ETGVTQSPTHLIKTRGQQVTLRCSSQSGHNTVSWYQQALGQGPQFIFQYYREEENGRGNFPPRFSGLQFPNYSSELNVNALELDDSALYLCASSLDSEETQYFGPGTRLLVL.

The rearrangement uses TRBV19 and TRBJ2-7, with D perhaps matching TRBD2 (6 bases). The CDR3 has 15 amino acids. From germline, CDR1 is LNHDA and CDR2 SQIVND (reference sequence). V lost 3 bases, J lost 0 bases, and 12 bases lay in between. The CDR3 DNA reads TGTGCCAGTAGTATGGCCTTGGGGGGCTCCTACGAGCAGTACTTC. It translates to CASSMALGGSYEQYF.

The rearrangement joins TRBV21-1 to TRBJ2-3; TRBD2, the D gene given by the table, was not confirmed from the DNA. TRBV21-1 is a recognized pseudogene. This CDR3 region has 20 residues. The CDR3 loop is CASSTPSGRALTYSTDTQYF. DNA for the CDR3: TGTGCCAGCAGCACCCCTAGCGGGAGGGCCCTTACTTATAGCACAGATACGCAGTATTTT.

The CDR3 loop is CSVEGLAGKKNIQYF. As DNA, the CDR3 is TGCAGCGTTGAGGGACTAGCGGGAAAAAAAAACATTCAGTACTTC. V is TRBV29-1 and J is TRBJ2-4; TRBD2 matches at 13 bases. This CDR3 is 15 amino acids long. Germline CDR1 SQVTM, CDR2 ANQGSEA. V dropped 3 bases and J dropped 4; count of bases not matched to a gene: 3. The full variable domain, rest sourced from reference TRBV29-1 and TRBJ2-4, is SAVISQKPSRDICQRGTSLTIQCQVDSQVTMMFWYRQQPGQSLTLIATANQGSEATYESGFVIDKFPISRPNLTFSTLTVSNMSPEDSSIYLCSVEGLAGKKNIQYFGAGTRLSVL.

The chain joins TRBV29-1 to TRBJ2-1; tentatively, D is TRBD2 (6 bases). From germline, CDR1 is SQVTM and CDR2 ANQGSEA. The CDR3 sequence is 13 residues long. Deletions cut 7 bases from V and 3 bases from J, with 13 bases between. The CDR3 loop reads CSGRGIFYNEQFF. The CDR3 DNA reads as TGCAGCGGTCGGGGGATTTTCTACAATGAGCAGTTCTTC.

This sequence joins TRBV18 and TRBJ2-3; no firm D call. Germline V gene lookup returns CDR1 KGHSH and CDR2 LQKENI. V gave up 3 bases and J gave up 1 base, with 11 bases separating them. This CDR3 has 15 residues. CDR3 residues: CASSPIKGGTDTQYF. The CDR3 DNA reads as TGTGCCAGCTCACCGATCAAAGGCGGCACAGATACGCAGTATTTT. Together with reference TRBV18 and TRBJ2-3, the CDR3 gives the full variable domain: NAGVMQNPRHLVRRRGQEARLRCSPMKGHSHVYWYRQLPEEGLKFMVYLQKENIIDESGMPKERFSAEFPKEGPSILRIQQVVRGDSAAYFCASSPIKGGTDTQYFGPGTRLTVL.

The rearrangement uses TRBV18 and TRBJ1-2; no clear D gene. CDR3 length: 13 residues. Trimming pared 3 bases from V and 8 bases from J, leaving 13 bases between. CDR1 and CDR2 (germline): KGHSH, LQKENI. Here the CDR3 reads CASSPGIVEGYTF. The CDR3 nucleotides read TGTGCCAGCTCACCTGGTATTGTCGAGGGCTACACCTTC.

V gene TRBV21-1 combines with J gene TRBJ2-7; TRBD1 is taken as the D call from the table, unchecked against the DNA. TRBV21-1 is deemed a pseudogene. This CDR3 region has 14 residues. CDR3 loop: CASSRTGDSYEQYV. CDR3 coding DNA: TGTGCCAGCAGCAGGACAGGTGATTCCTACGAGCAGTACGTC.

This chain connects TRBV11-2 to TRBJ2-3, with a weak D call TRBD2 (5 bases). Trimming removed 1 base from V and 1 base from J, with 12 bases in between. The CDR3 has 16 amino acids. Looked up from germline, CDR1 is SGHAT and CDR2 is FQNNGV. The CDR3 is CASSLGSSAGTDTQYF. The CDR3 nucleotides read TGTGCCAGCAGCTTAGGGTCCTCAGCGGGCACAGATACGCAGTATTTT.

This clone was counted a single time. The rearrangement uses TRBV6-1 and TRBJ2-7, with D perhaps being TRBD1 or TRBD2 (5 bases each). V dropped 8 bases and J dropped 6 bases, with 14 bases sitting between them. From germline, CDR1 is MNHNS and CDR2 SASEGT. There are 12 residues in the CDR3. CDR3 region: CASEKFGGEQYF. The CDR3 coding sequence is TGTGCCAGCGAAAAATTTGGGGGCGAGCAGTACTTC.

This CDR3 reads CASSIDARRYTF. The CDR3 DNA reads as TGTGCCAGTAGTATAGATGCTCGGCGCTACACCTTC. This chain joins TRBV19 and TRBJ1-2; D not resolved. Germline CDR1 reads LNHDA; CDR2 reads SQIVND (reference sequence). Trimming removed 0 bases from V and 9 bases from J, with 8 bases in between. CDR3 length equals 12 residues. The entire variable domain, with the rest obtained from reference TRBV19 and TRBJ1-2, is as follows: DGGITQSPKYLFRKEGQNVTLSCEQNLNHDAMYWYRQDPGQGLRLIYYSQIVNDFQKGDIAEGYSVSREKKESFPLTVTSAQKNPTAFYLCASSIDARRYTFGSGTRLTVV.

This CDR3 reads CASRTTGGAYGYTF. Written as DNA, the CDR3 is TGTGCCAGCAGGACGACAGGGGGCGCCTATGGCTACACCTTC. The V gene is TRBV6-1, the J gene TRBJ1-2; 10 bases agree with TRBD1. V dropped 6 bases and J dropped 4; count of bases not matched to a gene: 5. Germline-derived CDR1 and CDR2 are MNHNS and SASEGT. CDR3 length: 14 amino acids.

J is TRBJ2-1 and V is TRBV7-7; TRBD2 matches 8 bases. Per the germline V gene, CDR1 is SSHAT and CDR2 is FNYEAQ (reference sequence). This CDR3 contains 15 residues. Unmatched junction bases numbered 6, after V lost 4 bases and J lost 4 bases. The CDR3 sequence: CASSYAPGGYNEQFF. The DNA of the CDR3 is TGTGCCAGCAGCTACGCCCCGGGAGGGTACAATGAGCAGTTCTTC.

The chain links TRBV19 to TRBJ1-5; 8 positions agree with TRBD1. The CDR3 loop spans 17 amino acids. V shed 5 bases, J shed 4 bases, and the junction held 13 bases outside the gene matches. Germline CDR1 LNHDA, CDR2 SQIVND (reference sequence). The DNA for the CDR3 is TGTGCCAGTAGTCCAGGACAGGGTAAATTGCTAAATCAGCCCCAGCATTTT. Translated, it gives CASSPGQGKLLNQPQHF. Full variable domain (outside the CDR3, taken from reference TRBV19 and TRBJ1-5): DGGITQSPKYLFRKEGQNVTLSCEQNLNHDAMYWYRQDPGQGLRLIYYSQIVNDFQKGDIAEGYSVSREKKESFPLTVTSAQKNPTAFYLCASSPGQGKLLNQPQHFGDGTRLSIL.

V and J are TRBV14 and TRBJ1-2, with 10 positions matching TRBD1. The CDR3 is 15 amino acids. Germline trimming cut 1 base from V and 8 bases from J; bases unmatched to any gene: 7. Germline V gene data show CDR1 as SGHDN and CDR2 as FVKESK. CDR3 coding DNA: TGTGCCAGCAGCCAAGTGGGGGACAGGGGCGCGGGCTACACCTTC. Its protein product is CASSQVGDRGAGYTF.

The J gene is TRBJ2-3, the V gene TRBV7-6, with D perhaps matching TRBD1 or TRBD2 (7 bases each). Germline V gives CDR1 SGHVS, CDR2 FNYEAQ. This CDR3 has 16 amino acids. V was pared by 1 base and J by 1 base, with 12 bases between. In nucleotides, the CDR3 is TGTGCCAGCAGCTTAGTCCCAGGGGGGGGCACAGATACGCAGTATTTT. Its protein is CASSLVPGGGTDTQYF.